This TCR beta chain was obtained from a study of PD-L1 blockade in urothelial cancer. Overall study context: Blood analyses occurred 3 weeks (second dose) and 6 weeks post treatment start. There were a median of approximately 150,000 T cells in blood samples.

PCRs each included synthetic TCR analog templates spiked in. Assay: immunoSEQ multiplex PCR; the TCRdb copy retains only in-frame clones and omits some. The data contain approximately 34,000 clones, roughly 82% of them singletons. Regarding the study as a whole: Larger 3-week expansion of tumor-associated blood clones was seen in durable-benefit patients.

The germline gives CDR1 SEHNR, CDR2 FQNEAQ (reference sequence). The V and J ends lost 3 bases and 1 base, in that order; junction bases with no gene match: 11. This CDR3 has 17 amino acids. A remark on this clone: Its antigen is undetermined.

The receptor was isolated from a man in his 60s with urothelial cancer. Specimen: PBMCs, collected around atezolizumab (anti-PD-L1) treatment. The V call is TRBV7-9, the J call TRBJ2-7; 8 nucleotides line up with TRBD1. The CDR3 region is CASSFPPTGGLSYEQYF. CDR3 bases: TGTGCCAGCAGCTTCCCACCAACAGGGGGTCTGTCCTACGAGCAGTACTTC.